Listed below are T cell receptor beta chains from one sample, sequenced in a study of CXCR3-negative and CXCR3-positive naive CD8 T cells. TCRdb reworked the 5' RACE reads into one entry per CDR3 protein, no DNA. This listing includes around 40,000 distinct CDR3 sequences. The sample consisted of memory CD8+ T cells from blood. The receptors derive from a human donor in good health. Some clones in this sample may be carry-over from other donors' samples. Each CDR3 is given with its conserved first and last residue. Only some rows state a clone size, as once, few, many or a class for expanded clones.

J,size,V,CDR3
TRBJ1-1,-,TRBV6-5,CASSYSVLGEAFF
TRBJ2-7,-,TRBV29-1,CSVATGGFSPYEQYF
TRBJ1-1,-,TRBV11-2,CASSLEGQIEAFF
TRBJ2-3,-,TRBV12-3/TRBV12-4,CASSLRGGRADTQYF
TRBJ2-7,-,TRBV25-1,CASSDYFSDGYEQYF
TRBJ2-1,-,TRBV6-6,CASRPGLAGSEQFF
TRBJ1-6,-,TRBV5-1,CASSLDRGPRRPLHF
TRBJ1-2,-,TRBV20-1,CSARSGYGYTF
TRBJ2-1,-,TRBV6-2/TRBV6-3,CASRGLWPEQFF
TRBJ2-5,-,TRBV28,CASRPPGDRKETQYF
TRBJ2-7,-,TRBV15,CATSRGMAYEQYF
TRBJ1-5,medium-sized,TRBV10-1,CASSEPDKGQGAFEGQPQHF
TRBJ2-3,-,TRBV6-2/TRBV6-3,CASSFTDGDTQYF
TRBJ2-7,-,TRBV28,CASSFPGTGGRKDEQYF
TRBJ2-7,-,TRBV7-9,CASTRDYEQYF
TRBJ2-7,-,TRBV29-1,CSVETGTSYEQYF
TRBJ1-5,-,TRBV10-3,CAISTLDQPQHF
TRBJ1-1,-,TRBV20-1,CSAPRGDTEAFF
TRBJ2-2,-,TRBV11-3,CASSVGGENTGELFF
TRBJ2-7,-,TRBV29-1,CSVDLVGAYEQYF
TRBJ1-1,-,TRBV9,CASSALRLNTEAFF
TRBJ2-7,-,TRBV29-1,CSVGETGAYEQYF
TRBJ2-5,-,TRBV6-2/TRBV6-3,CASSFAGGAQETQYF
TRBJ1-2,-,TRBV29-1,CSVAGQGNYGYTF
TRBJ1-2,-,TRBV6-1,CASSDIQEQAFYGYTF